The 2 T cell receptor beta chains given below trace back to one sample, sequenced in a study of PD-1 blockade in classical Hodgkin lymphoma. The protocol was immunoSEQ multiplex PCR, while the TCRdb copy is restricted to in-frame clones and leaves out a portion. The sample lists about 50,000 clones, 65% to 80% occurring once. Time point in this sample: cycle 4 day 1 (C4D1), after 6 weeks of nivolumab. Every patient was affected by relapse after autologous stem cell transplantation, while exposure to brentuximab vedotin was not uniform. This specimen was peripheral blood mononuclear cells (PBMCs), taken before the fourth cycle of nivolumab. These receptor sequences come from a human donor with classical Hodgkin lymphoma.

The CDR3 sequence is CAWNAGGGGDTQYF. The CDR3 DNA is TGTGCCTGGAACGCGGGAGGTGGGGGAGATACGCAGTATTTT. The chain carries TRBV30 and TRBJ2-3; 8 bases line up with TRBD2. V gave up 4 bases and J gave up 5 bases; unmatched junction bases: 8. The germline CDR1 and CDR2 sequences are GTSNPN and SVGIG (reference sequence). This CDR3 is built from 14 residues.

This clone was picked up many times. The chain recombines TRBV29-1 with TRBJ2-3; maybe TRBD1 (6 bases). Germline lookup yields CDR1 SQVTM and CDR2 ANQGSEA. The CDR3 has 14 amino acids. Trimming shortened V by 1 base and J by 3 bases, and 11 bases separated the two germline ends. CDR3 nucleotide sequence: TGCAGCGTTGAAGGGCAGGGGATGACAGATACGCAGTATTTT. It encodes CSVEGQGMTDTQYF.